The 22 T cell receptor beta chains below were found in one sample sequenced in a study of Ad26.COV2.S vaccination and SARS-CoV-2 variants. Assay used: immunoSEQ multiplex PCR; TCRdb lists only in-frame clones, some missing. The sample shows roughly 180,000 clones, roughly 89% of them seen only once. Specimen: peripheral blood, collected after recovery from COVID-19. The receptors originated from a human donor who had recovered from COVID-19.

The chain combines TRBV9 with TRBJ1-3, with a possible D match to TRBD1 (5 bases). CDR1 is SGDLS and CDR2 is YYNGEE in the germline V gene. The V gene lost 3 bases and the J gene lost 0 bases, with 10 bases spanning the gap. The CDR3 is made up of 15 amino acids. The CDR3 DNA reads as TGTGCCAGCAGCGCAACAGGAAACTCTGGAAACACCATATATTTT. Its protein product is CASSATGNSGNTIYF.

CDR3 loop: CASSLGMGRSPYNEQFF. As DNA, the CDR3 is TGCGCCAGCAGCTTGGGCATGGGGAGATCCCCGTACAATGAGCAGTTCTTC. The chain couples TRBV5-1 to TRBJ2-1; possibly TRBD2 for D (5 bases). Germline V lookup: CDR1 SGHRS, CDR2 YFSETQ. This CDR3 has 17 residues. V was pared by 0 bases and J by 4 bases, with 17 bases between.

This rearrangement joins TRBV2 to TRBJ2-5; 14 bases are shared with TRBD2. Germline V gives CDR1 SNHLY, CDR2 FYNNEI. This CDR3 has 17 amino acids. V shed 4 bases and J 5 bases; nucleotides not matched to a gene: 9. The CDR3 spells CASSGLGLAGVGETQYF. CDR3 nucleotide sequence: TGTGCCAGCAGTGGATTGGGACTAGCGGGGGTCGGGGAGACCCAGTACTTC.

The chain is built from TRBV4-1 and TRBJ2-1; 9 positions match TRBD2. After removal of 3 bases from V and 9 bases from J, the junction contained 9 bases not matched to a gene. This CDR3 comprises 15 residues. Germline V gene data show CDR1 as MGHRA and CDR2 as YSYEKL. CDR3 coding DNA: TGCGCCAGCAGCCAGATGGCGGGGGGGCCCGGTGAGCAGTTCTTC. This translates into CASSQMAGGPGEQFF.

The J gene is TRBJ1-2, the V gene TRBV7-8; tentative D call: TRBD1 (5 bases). CDR1 is SGHVS, CDR2 FQNEAQ, per germline. Trimming left V 1 base short and J 6 bases short, with 12 bases between. CDR3 length: 14 amino acids. The CDR3, as DNA: TGTGCCAGCAGCTTAGATCGGGGGAAGGATGGCTACACCTTC. It encodes CASSLDRGKDGYTF.

The chain carries TRBV11-2 and TRBJ2-3; D is ambiguous. The germline gives CDR1 SGHAT, CDR2 FQNNGV. The V and J ends lost 5 bases and 3 bases respectively, with 9 bases between them. This CDR3 comprises 13 residues. The DNA of the CDR3 is TGTGCCAGCAGCCCAAGGGCAACAGATACGCAGTATTTT. As protein: CASSPRATDTQYF. Full variable domain (outside the CDR3, taken from reference TRBV11-2 and TRBJ2-3): EAGVAQSPRYKIIEKRQSVAFWCNPISGHATLYWYQQILGQGPKLLIQFQNNGVVDDSQLPKDRFSAERLKGVDSTLKIQPAKLEDSAVYLCASSPRATDTQYFGPGTRLTVL.

This clone was picked up one time. The chain carries TRBV3-1 (or the pseudogene TRBV3-2) and TRBJ2-3; tentative D call: TRBD2 (5 bases). Germline V CDR1 and CDR2: LGHDT, YNNKEL (reference sequence). This CDR3 is 16 amino acids long. The V end lost 0 bases, the J end lost 3 bases, and 13 bases lay between the germline ends. The CDR3: CASSQEGSGPTDTQYF. Written as DNA, the CDR3 is TGTGCCAGCAGCCAAGAAGGGAGCGGCCCTACAGATACGCAGTATTTT.

This clone has just one count. The chain links TRBV6-5 to TRBJ2-2; 14 nucleotides align to TRBD2. The CDR3 is 15 amino acids. V was pared by 6 bases and J by 5 bases, with 2 bases of the junction left unmatched. Per the germline V gene, CDR1 is MNHEY and CDR2 is SVGAGI. The DNA of the CDR3 is TGTGCCAGCAGAGGACTAGCGGGGGGAACCGGGGAGCTGTTTTTT. Its protein is CASRGLAGGTGELFF.

The sample holds one count of this clone. The rearrangement links TRBV30 to TRBJ2-7; D could derive from TRBD1 or TRBD2 (5 bases each). Germline CDR1 is GTSNPN and CDR2 is SVGIG (reference sequence). This CDR3 region has 14 residues. Here the CDR3 DNA reads TGTGCGACCCAATGGGGACCCCTCTCCTACGAGCAGTACTTC. Residues: CATQWGPLSYEQYF. Based on the CDR3 plus reference TRBV30 and TRBJ2-7, the full variable domain is SQTIHQWPATLVQPVGSPLSLECTVEGTSNPNLYWYRQAAGRGLQLLFYSVGIGQISSEVPQNLSASRPQDRQFILSSKKLLLSDSGFYLCATQWGPLSYEQYFGPGTRLTVT.

A note on this clone: Other nucleotide sequences from this sample produce the same CDR3. V usage is TRBV9 and J usage is TRBJ2-2; maybe TRBD2 (6 bases). The V end lost 2 bases, the J end lost 4 bases, and 6 bases lay between the germline ends. This CDR3 region has 13 residues. Per the germline V gene, CDR1 is SGDLS and CDR2 is YYNGEE. The CDR3 region is CASSVGGTGELFF. CDR3 DNA: TGTGCCAGCAGCGTCGGGGGCACCGGGGAGCTGTTTTTT.

The gene calls are TRBV4-1 and TRBJ1-3; D is unresolved. V was shortened by 1 base and J by 11 bases, with 21 bases between the two germline ends. This CDR3 contains 16 residues. Per the germline V gene, CDR1 is MGHRA and CDR2 is YSYEKL. The DNA for the CDR3 is TGCGCCAGCAGCCAAGTTGGCAGGAGGAGTAGCGACCCCATATATTTT. Translating gives CASSQVGRRSSDPIYF.

This chain uses TRBV27 with TRBJ1-1; 7 nucleotides agree with TRBD1. Germline CDR1 is MNHEY and CDR2 is SMNVEV (reference sequence). The CDR3 loop spans 15 amino acids. V trimming: 5 bases; J trimming: 0 bases; junction bases outside the gene matches: 6. CDR3 in DNA: TGTGCCAGCAGTCGCTCGACAGGGCTGAACACTGAAGCTTTCTTT. Protein sequence: CASSRSTGLNTEAFF.

V usage is TRBV6-5 and J usage is TRBJ2-7; possibly TRBD1 for D (5 bases). This CDR3 is 13 amino acids long. Between the trimmed V and J ends, which lost 5 bases and 1 base, there was a span of 9 bases. The germline V gene encodes CDR1 MNHEY and CDR2 SVGAGI. The CDR3 bases are TGTGCCAGCAGTAGGGGTGGGTCCTACGAGCAGTACTTC. Translated, it gives CASSRGGSYEQYF.

V is TRBV6-2 or TRBV6-3 and J is TRBJ2-5; 8 bases are a match to TRBD2. The CDR3 loop spans 15 amino acids. Germline CDR1 is MNHEY and CDR2 is SVGEGT. The V gene end was trimmed by 2 bases and the J gene end by 5 bases; junction bases not matched to a gene: 7. The CDR3 protein is CASSYLGRARETQYF. The CDR3 DNA reads TGTGCCAGCAGTTACCTCGGGAGGGCCCGTGAGACCCAGTACTTC.

The chain combines TRBV14 with TRBJ1-2; unclear D gene. Trimming shortened V by 6 bases and J by 7 bases, and 12 bases separated the two germline ends. Germline CDR1 reads SGHDN; CDR2 reads FVKESK. This CDR3 comprises 12 residues. In DNA form, the CDR3 reads TGTGCCAGCAGTAGACAAGGCGCTGGCTACACCTTC. Protein sequence: CASSRQGAGYTF.

The J gene is TRBJ2-1, the V gene TRBV6-1, with D possibly matching TRBD1 (5 bases). CDR1 is MNHNS, CDR2 SASEGT, per germline. V gave up 2 bases and J gave up 5 bases, with 10 bases separating them. There are 14 residues in the CDR3. CDR3: CASSERTKNNEQFF. In DNA, the CDR3 is TGTGCCAGCAGTGAACGGACAAAAAACAATGAGCAGTTCTTC.

The V call is TRBV7-3, the J call TRBJ2-1; D possibly matches TRBD1 or TRBD2 (7 bases each). The V end was cut by 2 bases, the J end by 6 bases, with 20 bases between. The CDR3 runs 17 residues. Germline loops: CDR1 SGHTA, CDR2 FQGTGA. The CDR3 DNA is TGTGCCAGCAGCTTAGCCCCGGGGGGCCAGGGGGGCAATGAGCAGTTCTTC. Its protein product is CASSLAPGGQGGNEQFF. The whole variable domain, remainder taken from reference TRBV7-3 and TRBJ2-1, is GAGVSQTPSNKVTEKGKYVELRCDPISGHTALYWYRQSLGQGPEFLIYFQGTGAADDSGLPNDRFFAVRPEGSVSTLKIQRTERGDSAVYLCASSLAPGGQGGNEQFFGPGTRLTVL.

This sequence joins TRBV5-6 and TRBJ1-2, with D hard to call. Per germline, CDR1 SGHDT and CDR2 YYEEEE. Trimming took 2 bases from V and 4 from J, leaving 6 bases between them. This CDR3 spans 12 amino acids. In nucleotides, the CDR3 is TGTGCCAGCAGCTTTAGTATCTATGGCTACACCTTC. Protein: CASSFSIYGYTF.

This rearrangement joins TRBV3-1 (or the pseudogene TRBV3-2) to TRBJ1-1, with D perhaps matching TRBD1 (5 bases). Trimming removed 0 bases from V and 3 bases from J, with 20 bases in between. Germline V gene lookup returns CDR1 LGHDT and CDR2 YNNKEL (reference sequence). CDR3 length: 18 amino acids. The CDR3 nucleotides read TGTGCCAGCAGCCAAGATTTAAGGCGGGTGGACACTGACACTGAAGCTTTCTTT. Amino acids: CASSQDLRRVDTDTEAFF.

V gene TRBV11-2 combines with J gene TRBJ2-3; TRBD2 matches 7 bases. The germline CDR1 and CDR2 sequences are SGHAT and FQNNGV. The CDR3 totals 13 residues. V lost 3 bases to trimming and J lost 5 bases; unmatched junction nucleotides: 2. CDR3 sequence: CASSFGGGDTQYF. CDR3 nucleotides: TGTGCCAGCAGCTTCGGCGGGGGAGATACGCAGTATTTT.

The chain employs TRBV2 and TRBJ2-5, with D perhaps TRBD1 or TRBD2 (6 bases each). The V end was cut by 7 bases, the J end by 5 bases, with 14 bases between. The CDR3 spans 13 residues. CDR1 and CDR2 from the germline V gene are SNHLY and FYNNEI. CDR3 sequence: CASTPGAGETQYF. For the CDR3, the DNA is TGTGCCAGCACTCCGGGGGCCGGGGAGACCCAGTACTTC.

The CDR3: CASNVLAGGYNEQFF. The CDR3 nucleotides read TGTGCCAGCAATGTCCTAGCGGGGGGATACAATGAGCAGTTCTTC. The V and J genes are TRBV6-5 and TRBJ2-1, with TRBD2 identical over 11 bases. The CDR3 consists of 15 residues. The J segment lost 4 bases and the V segment lost 7 bases, leaving 6 bases of the junction unmatched. CDR1 MNHEY and CDR2 SVGAGI come from the germline V gene.